There are many counts of the clone carrying this T cell receptor (beta chain). The antigen remains undetermined. This record comes from a study of spatial heterogeneity in lung cancer. In the study overall: Each time, sequencing found more beta-chain sequences than alpha-chain sequences. Each distinct TCR and UMI combination averaged more than ten appearances in raw reads.

Using its own MiXCR run on the 5' RACE reads, TCRdb lists one record per CDR3 protein. This sample has around 23,000 distinct CDR3 sequences, with about 3.5% found just once. This sample's time point: sample taken at primary tumor resection. Unsorted samples of tumor, nontumor lung or frozen PBMC had their whole RNA sequenced. General study findings and limits: Compared with follow-up, resection was when ubiquitous expanded tumor TCRs appeared in blood more.

The germline V gene has CDR1 SGHNT and CDR2 YYREEE (reference sequence). Unmatched junction bases numbered 5, after V lost 0 bases and J lost 6 bases. The CDR3 is 15 residues long. The sequence came from a female donor with early-stage non-small cell lung cancer. The sequenced sample was PBMCs, obtained at surgery. The rearrangement links TRBV5-4 to TRBJ2-1; TRBD2 matches at 8 bases. Here the CDR3 reads CASSLESGGLNEQFF. In DNA, the CDR3 is TGTGCCAGCAGCTTGGAAAGCGGGGGCCTCAATGAGCAGTTCTTC.